This T cell receptor beta chain was retrieved from a study of blood T cell repertoires in COVID-19 (dated by TCRdb to the early 2020s). For the study in its entirety: Collaborator samples came from the United States, Italy and Spain and covered acute and convalescent phases of COVID-19. The prospective study material was composed of cDNA or gDNA derived from T cells, B-cell-depleted T cells, or PBMCs. Deeply sampled blood TCRbeta repertoires from subjects exposed to, actively infected with, or recovered from COVID-19 were included in the dataset. The repertoires were released in a freely available public database intended as a resource for research on the immune response to SARS-CoV-2. Samples came from the ongoing ImmuneRACE study (first 160 participants) plus 1,254 subjects from 6 global collaborators. A de-identified subject ID, COVID-19 status, age in years and sex were almost always included in the sample metadata. Where available, HLA class I and class II types were obtained from metadata supplied by the sample provider rather than from assay-based typing.

Comment on this clone: Its antigen has not been determined. No base qualities exist here, and no much larger clone lies one base off it.

Study-level results and caveats: The amount of clinical and demographic metadata varied by source and participant and was provided uncurated.

Whole blood was collected in K2EDTA tubes by collaborating institutions according to the institutions' own protocols. For TCRbeta analysis, collaborator samples were shipped as frozen whole blood, as isolated PBMCs, or as DNA extracted from either sample type. A distance of 10 bases separates the germline ends of V and J, which lose 0 bases and 4 bases respectively. Counted from cysteine to phenylalanine, this CDR3 has 15 amino acids. Only the CDR3 DNA is retained, 45 bases long and in frame from the first base. Reading the germline V gene gives CDR1 SGHTA and CDR2 FQGNSA. TCRbeta CDR3 regions were amplified from genomic DNA by means of the immunoSEQ Assay, a bias-controlled multiplex PCR. The study's own analysis went as follows. Within the assay, amplification of reference gene primers was used to estimate how many nucleated cells each sample contained. To quantify the absolute abundance of each unique TCRbeta CDR3 rearrangement, sequence reads were collapsed and filtered. For each sample, productive Simpson clonality was calculated as the square root of Simpson's diversity index over productive rearrangements. The immuneACCESS repertoire file appears here via TCRdb, limited to in-frame rearrangements. These files lack a portion of the clones; in checked studies, under half of the deficit traces to unresolved V genes, and the cause of the others is not known. D and trimming were read from the DNA, whereas the V and J calls and clone size are those reported in that table. The sample has about 58,000 clones on record, approximately 90% of them singletons. In total, the top ten clones hold approximately 14% of the sample.

The receptor's source is a woman aged 55-70 years with active COVID-19. The specimen sequenced was peripheral blood. The rearrangement combines TRBV7-2 with TRBJ1-3; the D gene cannot be named for sure. The nucleotides are TGTGCCAGCAGCTTAGCGCGGGCTTCAGGAAACACCATATATTTT. It codes for CASSLARASGNTIYF. When the CDR3 is completed using the reference TRBV7-2 and TRBJ1-3 genes on either side, the full variable domain is GAGVSQSPSNKVTEKGKDVELRCDPISGHTALYWYRQSLGQGLEFLIYFQGNSAPDKSGLPSDRFSAERTGGSVSTLTIQRTQQEDSAVYLCASSLARASGNTIYFGEGSWLTVV.